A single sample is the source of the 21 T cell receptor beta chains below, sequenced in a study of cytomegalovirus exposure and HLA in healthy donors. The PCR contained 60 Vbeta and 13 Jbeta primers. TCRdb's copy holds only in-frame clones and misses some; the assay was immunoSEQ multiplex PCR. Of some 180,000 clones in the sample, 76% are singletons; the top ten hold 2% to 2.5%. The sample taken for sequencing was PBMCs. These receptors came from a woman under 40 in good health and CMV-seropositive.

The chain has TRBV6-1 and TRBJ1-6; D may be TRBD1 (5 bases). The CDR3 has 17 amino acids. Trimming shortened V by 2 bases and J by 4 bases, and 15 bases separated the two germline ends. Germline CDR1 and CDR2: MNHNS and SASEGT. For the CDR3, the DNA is TGTGCCAGCAGTGAACTCCCCCTGAGACAGTATAATTCACCCCTCCACTTT. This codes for CASSELPLRQYNSPLHF.

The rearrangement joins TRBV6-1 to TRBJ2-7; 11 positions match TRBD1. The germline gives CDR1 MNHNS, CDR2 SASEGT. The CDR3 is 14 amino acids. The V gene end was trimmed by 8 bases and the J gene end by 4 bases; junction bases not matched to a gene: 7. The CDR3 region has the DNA TGTGCCAGCTCCGAGGGGACAGGGGGTTACGAGCAGTACTTC. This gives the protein CASSEGTGGYEQYF.

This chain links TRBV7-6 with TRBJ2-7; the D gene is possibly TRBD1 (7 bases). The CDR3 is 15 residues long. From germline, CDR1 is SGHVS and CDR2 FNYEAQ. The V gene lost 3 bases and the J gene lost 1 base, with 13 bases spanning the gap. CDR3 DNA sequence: TGTGCCAGCAGCTTGGAGGGGGCAGCATCCTACGAGCAGTACTTC. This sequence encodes CASSLEGAASYEQYF. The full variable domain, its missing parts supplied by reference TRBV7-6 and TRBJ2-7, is GAGVSQSPRYKVTKRGQDVALRCDPISGHVSLYWYRQALGQGPEFLTYFNYEAQQDKSGLPNDRFSAERPEGSISTLTIQRTEQRDSAMYRCASSLEGAASYEQYFGPGTRLTVT.

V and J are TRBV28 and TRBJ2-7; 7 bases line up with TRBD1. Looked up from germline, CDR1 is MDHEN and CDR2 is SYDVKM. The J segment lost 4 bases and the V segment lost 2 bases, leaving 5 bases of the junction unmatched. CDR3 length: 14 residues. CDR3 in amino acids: CASSLGDRGYEQYF. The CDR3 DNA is TGTGCCAGCAGTTTAGGGGACAGAGGGTACGAGCAGTACTTC.

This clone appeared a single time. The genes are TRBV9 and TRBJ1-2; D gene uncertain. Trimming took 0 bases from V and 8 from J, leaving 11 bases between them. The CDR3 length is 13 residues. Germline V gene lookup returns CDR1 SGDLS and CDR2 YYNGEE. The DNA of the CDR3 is TGTGCCAGCAGCGTAGCCAGCTCGGGGGGCTACACCTTC. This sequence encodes CASSVASSGGYTF.

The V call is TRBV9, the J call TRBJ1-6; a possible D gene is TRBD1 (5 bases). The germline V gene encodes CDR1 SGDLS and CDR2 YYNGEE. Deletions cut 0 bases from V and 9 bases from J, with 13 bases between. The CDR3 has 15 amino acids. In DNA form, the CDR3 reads TGTGCCAGCAGCGTAGCTCGAACAGGTGGTTCACCCCTCCACTTT. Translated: CASSVARTGGSPLHF.

CDR3 amino acids: CASSGGTARVNYGYTF. Written as DNA, the CDR3 is TGTGCCAGCAGTGGCGGGACAGCGCGAGTTAACTATGGCTACACCTTC. The rearrangement uses TRBV28 and TRBJ1-2, with 7 nucleotides matching TRBD1. The CDR3 length is 16 residues. Germline loops: CDR1 MDHEN, CDR2 SYDVKM. V trimming: 5 bases; J trimming: 1 base; junction bases outside the gene matches: 10.

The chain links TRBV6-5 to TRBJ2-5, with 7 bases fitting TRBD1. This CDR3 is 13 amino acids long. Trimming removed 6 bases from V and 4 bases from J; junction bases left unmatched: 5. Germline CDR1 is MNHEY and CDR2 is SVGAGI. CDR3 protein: CASSSTGLETQYF. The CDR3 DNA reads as TGTGCCAGCAGCTCGACAGGGCTAGAGACCCAGTACTTC.

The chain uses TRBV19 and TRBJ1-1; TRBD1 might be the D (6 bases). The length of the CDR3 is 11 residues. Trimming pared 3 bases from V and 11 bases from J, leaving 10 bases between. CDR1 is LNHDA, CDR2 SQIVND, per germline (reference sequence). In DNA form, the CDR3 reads TGTGCCAGTAGTATGGGGGGGGGCGCTTTCTTT. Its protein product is CASSMGGGAFF.

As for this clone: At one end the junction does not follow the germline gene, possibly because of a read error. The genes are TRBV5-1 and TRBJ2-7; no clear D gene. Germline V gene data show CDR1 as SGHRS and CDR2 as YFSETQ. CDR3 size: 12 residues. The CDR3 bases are TGCGCCAGCAGTTCAGTTCACTACGACCAGTACTTC. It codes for CASSSVHYDQYF.

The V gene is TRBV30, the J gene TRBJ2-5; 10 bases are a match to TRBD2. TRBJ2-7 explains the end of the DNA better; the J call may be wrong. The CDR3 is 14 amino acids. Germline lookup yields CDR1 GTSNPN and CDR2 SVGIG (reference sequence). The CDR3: CAWSVASGGNEQYF. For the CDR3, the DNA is TGTGCCTGGAGTGTAGCTAGCGGGGGTAACGAGCAGTACTTC.

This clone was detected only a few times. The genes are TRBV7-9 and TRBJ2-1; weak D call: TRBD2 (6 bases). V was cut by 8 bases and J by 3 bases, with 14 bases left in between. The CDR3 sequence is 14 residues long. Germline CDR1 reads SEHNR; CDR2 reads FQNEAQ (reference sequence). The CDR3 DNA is TGTGCCAGCGGTACCGGACTAATCTACAATGAGCAGTTCTTC. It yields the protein CASGTGLIYNEQFF.

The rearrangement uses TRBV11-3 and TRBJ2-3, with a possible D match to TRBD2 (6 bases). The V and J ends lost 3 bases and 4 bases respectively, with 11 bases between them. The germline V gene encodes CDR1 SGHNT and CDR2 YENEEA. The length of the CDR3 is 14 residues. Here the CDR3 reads CASSLTSGSDTQYF. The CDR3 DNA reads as TGTGCCAGCAGCTTGACTAGTGGTTCAGATACGCAGTATTTT.

For the CDR3, the DNA is TGTGCCAGCAGTCGTGGATCGAGCGACGAGCAGTACTTC. Its protein is CASSRGSSDEQYF. This chain uses TRBV2 with TRBJ2-7; no definite D call. V was cut by 5 bases and J by 5 bases, with 13 bases left in between. CDR1 SNHLY and CDR2 FYNNEI come from the germline V gene. The CDR3 runs to 13 residues.

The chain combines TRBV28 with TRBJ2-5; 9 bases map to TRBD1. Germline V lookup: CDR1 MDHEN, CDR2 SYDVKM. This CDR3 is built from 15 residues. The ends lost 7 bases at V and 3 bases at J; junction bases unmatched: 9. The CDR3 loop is CASTRTGVDEETQYF. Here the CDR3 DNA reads TGTGCCAGCACCAGGACAGGGGTGGATGAAGAGACCCAGTACTTC.

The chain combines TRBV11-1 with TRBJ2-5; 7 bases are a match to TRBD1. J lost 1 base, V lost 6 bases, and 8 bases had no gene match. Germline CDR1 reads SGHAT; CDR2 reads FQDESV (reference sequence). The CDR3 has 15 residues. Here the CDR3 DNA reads TGTGCCAGCAGTCCCACAGGGGTCCTCCAAGAGACCCAGTACTTC. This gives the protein CASSPTGVLQETQYF.

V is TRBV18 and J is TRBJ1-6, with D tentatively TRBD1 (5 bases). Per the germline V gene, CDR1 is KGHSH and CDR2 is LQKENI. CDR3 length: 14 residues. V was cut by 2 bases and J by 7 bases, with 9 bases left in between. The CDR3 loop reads CASSPGAQNSPLHF. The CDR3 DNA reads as TGTGCCAGCTCACCAGGGGCCCAAAATTCACCCCTCCACTTT.

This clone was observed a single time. CDR3 nucleotides: TGTGCCAGCAGCGTTGTTGCCAGCGGGGGGGGGTACACCGGGGAGCTGTTTTTT. This codes for CASSVVASGGGYTGELFF. V is TRBV9 and J is TRBJ2-2, with 10 bases identical to TRBD2. J lost 3 bases, V lost 2 bases, and 10 bases had no gene match. There are 18 residues in the CDR3. Germline lookup yields CDR1 SGDLS and CDR2 YYNGEE.

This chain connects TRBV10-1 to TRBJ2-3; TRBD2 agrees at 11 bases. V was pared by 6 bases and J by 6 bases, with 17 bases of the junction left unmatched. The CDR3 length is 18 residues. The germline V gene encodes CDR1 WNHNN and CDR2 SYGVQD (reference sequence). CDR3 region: CASSPRSGSSGGTDTQYF. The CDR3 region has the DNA TGCGCCAGCAGCCCCCGGTCCGGGTCTAGCGGGGGGACGGATACGCAGTATTTT.

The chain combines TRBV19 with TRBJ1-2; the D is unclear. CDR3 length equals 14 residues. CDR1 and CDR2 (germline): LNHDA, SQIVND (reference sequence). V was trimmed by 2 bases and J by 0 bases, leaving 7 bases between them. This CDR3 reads CASSINSPNYGYTF. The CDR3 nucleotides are TGTGCCAGTAGTATAAACAGCCCTAACTATGGCTACACCTTC.

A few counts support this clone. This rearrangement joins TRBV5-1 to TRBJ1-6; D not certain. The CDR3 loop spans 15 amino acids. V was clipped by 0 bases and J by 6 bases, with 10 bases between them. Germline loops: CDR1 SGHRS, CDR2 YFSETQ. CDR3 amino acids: CASSLGTEGNSPLHF. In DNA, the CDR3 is TGCGCCAGCAGCTTGGGGACCGAGGGTAATTCACCCCTCCACTTT.